The next 30 T cell receptor beta chains were all read from a single sample in a study of blood T cells in healthy people across ages. Primers used in a second PCR of roughly 7 to 12 cycles were a sample-barcoded 5' primer and a J-beta primer mix. TCRdb fed the 5' RACE reads into MiXCR, producing one record per CDR3 protein. The sample lists around 1,900,000 distinct CDR3 sequences; 30% to 40% were seen once. The sequenced sample consisted of blood. The receptors come from a human donor in good health.

The V gene is TRBV20-1, the J gene TRBJ2-5, with 9 bases lining up with TRBD2. CDR3 length: 16 amino acids. Germline CDR1 reads DFQATT; CDR2 reads SNEGSKA (reference sequence). Germline trimming cut 0 bases from V and 4 bases from J; bases unmatched to any gene: 9. The CDR3 bases are TGCAGTGCTAGAGAATGGGTGCGGGGGGGCCGAGAGACCCAGTACTTC. It encodes CSAREWVRGGRETQYF.

This clonotype was found a few times. This chain connects TRBV29-1 to TRBJ1-1, with a possible D match to TRBD1 (5 bases). CDR3 length equals 12 residues. The V gene's germline CDR1 is SQVTM and CDR2 ANQGSEA. Trimming stripped 4 bases from V and 3 bases from J, with 9 bases between. The CDR3 DNA reads TGCAGCGTTGGACAGATGGACACTGAAGCTTTCTTT. It codes for CSVGQMDTEAFF.

The gene calls are TRBV28 and TRBJ1-2; 10 positions match TRBD1. V trimming: 6 bases; J trimming: 6 bases; junction bases outside the gene matches: 10. From germline, CDR1 is MDHEN and CDR2 SYDVKM. CDR3 length: 15 residues. The CDR3 here is CASRGSTGGSDGYTF. The CDR3 DNA reads as TGTGCCAGCAGGGGTTCGACAGGGGGCAGCGATGGCTACACCTTC.

This clonotype was seen only once. The CDR3 DNA sequence: TGTGCCAGCAGTTACACGGTGGAGGGGGCGGGGACTGAAGCTTTCTTT. Amino acid sequence: CASSYTVEGAGTEAFF. The chain carries TRBV6-5 and TRBJ1-1; TRBD1 matches at 7 bases. This CDR3 has 16 amino acids. Germline assignment: CDR1 MNHEY and CDR2 SVGAGI. The junction had 11 bases not matched to a gene; V was cut back by 2 bases and J by 5 bases.

This chain uses TRBV6-5 with TRBJ2-3, with 7 bases fitting TRBD2. Germline CDR1 MNHEY, CDR2 SVGAGI. There are 13 residues in the CDR3. V lost 3 bases, J lost 6 bases, and 3 bases stayed unmatched. CDR3 in amino acids: CASSYGRGDTQYF. CDR3 nucleotide sequence: TGTGCCAGCAGTTATGGGCGGGGGGATACGCAGTATTTT.

J is TRBJ1-3 and V is TRBV7-6; D remains unclear. Deletions cut 4 bases from V and 3 bases from J, with 10 bases between. The CDR3 is 14 amino acids. Germline-derived CDR1 and CDR2 are SGHVS and FNYEAQ. CDR3: CASSSQIVGNTIYF. The CDR3 DNA sequence: TGTGCCAGCAGCTCCCAAATCGTTGGAAACACCATATATTTT.

The V and J genes are TRBV7-2 and TRBJ1-2, with 7 positions matching TRBD1. From germline, CDR1 is SGHTA and CDR2 FQGNSA. There are 17 residues in the CDR3. The trim removed 4 bases at V and 1 base at J, leaving 12 bases unmatched. CDR3 sequence: CASSYGTASADNYGYTF. The CDR3 coding sequence is TGTGCCAGCAGCTACGGGACAGCCAGCGCAGATAACTATGGCTACACCTTC. Full variable domain (outside the CDR3, taken from reference TRBV7-2 and TRBJ1-2): GAGVSQSPSNKVTEKGKDVELRCDPISGHTALYWYRQSLGQGLEFLIYFQGNSAPDKSGLPSDRFSAERTGGSVSTLTIQRTQQEDSAVYLCASSYGTASADNYGYTFGSGTRLTVV.

The V and J genes are TRBV27 and TRBJ2-2; D perhaps matches TRBD2 (6 bases). Trimming pared 3 bases from V and 1 base from J, leaving 12 bases between. In germline, CDR1 is MNHEY, CDR2 SMNVEV (reference sequence). This CDR3 has 16 amino acids. As DNA, the CDR3 is TGTGCCAGCAGTTTCGGGGGTAGCGGGAACACCGGGGAGCTGTTTTTT. Translated: CASSFGGSGNTGELFF.

A remark on this clonotype: An end of the junction differs from the germline gene, which may be a read error. J is TRBJ1-6 and V is TRBV6-5; D may be TRBD1 (5 bases). The CDR3 has 14 amino acids. Germline V gene sequence: CDR1 MNHEY, CDR2 SVGAGI. For the CDR3, the DNA is TGTACCAGCAGTCGGGCAGGGTGGAATTCACCCCTCCACTTT. Its protein product is CTSSRAGWNSPLHF.

This clonotype was observed a few times. The chain recombines TRBV6-2 or TRBV6-3 with TRBJ2-1; D perhaps matches TRBD2 (6 bases). Germline-derived CDR1 and CDR2 are MNHEY and SVGEGT. The CDR3 is 15 amino acids. V dropped 5 bases and J dropped 0 bases, with 11 bases sitting between them. CDR3 in DNA: TGTGCCAGCAGTCAGAGCGGGCCCTCCTACAATGAGCAGTTCTTC. The encoded protein is CASSQSGPSYNEQFF.

The chain has TRBV7-2 and TRBJ2-4, with a tentative D call TRBD1 (5 bases). Trimming left V 3 bases short and J 3 bases short, with 12 bases between. This CDR3 comprises 15 residues. CDR1 SGHTA and CDR2 FQGNSA come from the germline V gene. CDR3 DNA sequence: TGTGCCAGCAGCTTTCAGTGGCAGGGCAAAAACATTCAGTACTTC. Translated: CASSFQWQGKNIQYF.

The count of this clonotype is one. V gene TRBV20-1 combines with J gene TRBJ2-1, with TRBD2 identical over 11 bases. CDR1 is DFQATT and CDR2 is SNEGSKA in the germline V gene (reference sequence). This CDR3 has 19 residues. Unmatched junction bases numbered 15, after V lost 5 bases and J lost 0 bases. CDR3 DNA sequence: TGCAGTGCTCTAAATCTAGCGGGGGGTGTAAGAAGCTCCTACAATGAGCAGTTCTTC. Its translation is CSALNLAGGVRSSYNEQFF.

This clonotype was seen a handful of times. This chain links TRBV6-6 with TRBJ2-4; weak D call: TRBD1 (5 bases). CDR1 and CDR2 (germline): MNHNY, SVGAGI (reference sequence). Trimming removed 4 bases from V and 6 bases from J, with 13 bases in between. The CDR3 is made up of 14 amino acids. The CDR3 DNA sequence: TGTGCCAGCAGTTCATCAGGGCTTGGAAACATTCAGTACTTC. It encodes CASSSSGLGNIQYF.

This clonotype was observed many times. The chain couples TRBV12-3 or TRBV12-4 to TRBJ2-3; D possibly corresponds to TRBD2 (6 bases). The CDR3 consists of 13 residues. V lost 5 bases, J lost 6 bases, and 12 bases lay in between. The CDR3 DNA is TGTGCCAGCAGTATTGCGGGGTCTGATACGCAGTATTTT. It specifies CASSIAGSDTQYF.

The rearrangement joins TRBV6-1 to TRBJ2-1; no clear D gene. In germline, CDR1 is MNHNS, CDR2 SASEGT. V was cut by 2 bases and J by 8 bases, with 10 bases left in between. This CDR3 is built from 13 residues. CDR3 sequence (DNA): TGTGCCAGCAGTGAACTCCTTATCGATGAGCAGTTCTTC. Protein: CASSELLIDEQFF.

In this sample, this clonotype turned up a few times. This sequence joins TRBV29-1 and TRBJ2-3; the D gene is possibly TRBD1 (6 bases). The ends were cut back, 1 base at V and 3 bases at J, with 11 bases in the middle. Germline V gene data show CDR1 as SQVTM and CDR2 as ANQGSEA. The CDR3 is made up of 14 amino acids. CDR3 DNA sequence: TGCAGCGTTGAAGCGGGCAGGGGTACAGATACGCAGTATTTT. Protein: CSVEAGRGTDTQYF.

This clonotype was recorded a few times. The chain couples TRBV20-1 to TRBJ2-7, with D unclear. The V end lost 4 bases, the J end lost 1 base, and 17 bases lay between the germline ends. The germline V gene has CDR1 DFQATT and CDR2 SNEGSKA (reference sequence). The CDR3 sequence is 15 residues long. CDR3 DNA sequence: TGCAGTGCTAAAGCGTACTCTCCGCAGTCCTACGAGCAGTACTTC. The encoded protein is CSAKAYSPQSYEQYF.

This clonotype was seen a handful of times. The chain employs TRBV12-3 or TRBV12-4 and TRBJ2-3; 7 bases align to TRBD1. The CDR3 is 14 residues long. V lost 5 bases to trimming and J lost 7 bases; unmatched junction nucleotides: 9. CDR3 sequence: CASSRQGRENTQYF. CDR3 sequence (DNA): TGTGCCAGCAGTCGACAGGGAAGGGAAAATACGCAGTATTTT.

This clonotype has only a few counts. The chain combines TRBV20-1 with TRBJ2-3; TRBD2 is a possible D gene (7 bases). Trimming cost V 8 bases and J 10 bases, with 16 bases left between them. Germline CDR1 is DFQATT and CDR2 is SNEGSKA (reference sequence). This CDR3 is 11 amino acids long. CDR3 nucleotides: TGCAGTTCCCGGAAAGGGGGGGCGCAGTATTTT. Protein sequence: CSSRKGGAQYF.

In regard to this clonotype: A junction end diverges from the germline sequence, so it may reflect a read error. The chain links TRBV20-1 to TRBJ2-3; TRBD2 might be the D (6 bases). CDR1 and CDR2 (germline): DFQATT, SNEGSKA (reference sequence). The CDR3 totals 16 residues. For the CDR3, the DNA is TGCGGTGCAACCCCTCCGGGACTCAGACACACAGATACGCAGTATTTT. Encoded protein: CGATPPGLRHTDTQYF.

The CDR3 bases are TGCAGCGTCGGACAGGGGGGCTCTGGGGCCAACGTCCTGACTTTC. Its protein is CSVGQGGSGANVLTF. J is TRBJ2-6 and V is TRBV29-1; 10 bases align to TRBD1. V gave up 6 bases and J gave up 0 bases; unmatched junction bases: 2. CDR3 length: 15 amino acids. Germline loops: CDR1 SQVTM, CDR2 ANQGSEA.

A note on this clonotype: An end of the junction does not agree with germline; a read error may underlie this. The J gene is TRBJ2-5, the V gene TRBV20-1; TRBD2 matches at 11 bases. The CDR3 is 20 amino acids. The germline CDR1 and CDR2 sequences are DFQATT and SNEGSKA (reference sequence). CDR3 DNA sequence: TGCAGTGCTGGAGATCCCCTTAGTAGCGGGGGGGCCTCGCGGCGGGAGACCCAGTACTTC. Translation gives CSAGDPLSSGGASRRETQYF.

The CDR3 reads CSVGGTASEAFF. In nucleotides, the CDR3 is TGCAGCGTTGGAGGTACGGCTTCTGAAGCTTTCTTT. This rearrangement joins TRBV29-1 to TRBJ1-1; D is undetermined. CDR1 SQVTM and CDR2 ANQGSEA come from the germline V gene. CDR3 length: 12 amino acids. Trimming removed 4 bases at V and 6 bases at J, with 12 bases between.

This clonotype was seen repeatedly, ten times or more. The chain has TRBV29-1 and TRBJ2-5; D ambiguous. This CDR3 is 10 amino acids long. Trimming pared 6 bases from V and 5 bases from J, leaving 7 bases between. Germline V gene sequence: CDR1 SQVTM, CDR2 ANQGSEA. This CDR3 reads CSVLGETQYF. The CDR3 DNA follows: TGCAGCGTACTGGGGGAGACCCAGTACTTC.

The rearrangement uses TRBV4-1 and TRBJ2-1, with D possibly TRBD2 on 6 matching bases. The CDR3 is 13 amino acids. Trimming took off 0 bases at V and 13 bases at J, with 13 bases between the two ends. Per the germline V gene, CDR1 is MGHRA and CDR2 is YSYEKL. CDR3 bases: TGCGCCAGCAGCCAAGATGGGGAGGAGACCCAGTTCTTC. Amino acids: CASSQDGEETQFF.

Only a few counts were recorded for this clonotype. The chain recombines TRBV4-3 with TRBJ2-1, with 9 bases that match TRBD1. With V trimmed by 4 bases and J by 6 bases, 7 bases remained unmatched. The CDR3 runs to 15 residues. Looked up from germline, CDR1 is LGHNA and CDR2 is YSLEER. In DNA form, the CDR3 reads TGCGCCAGCAGCCGAATTCTGACAGGGGGCAATGAGCAGTTCTTC. It codes for CASSRILTGGNEQFF.

V and J are TRBV10-3 and TRBJ1-2, with 7 bases lining up with TRBD1. This CDR3 region has 14 residues. The V and J ends lost 1 base and 3 bases, in that order; junction bases with no gene match: 2. Germline V CDR1 and CDR2: ENHRY, SYGVKD. CDR3 nucleotide sequence: TGTGCCATCAGTGAGTATACAGGGGACTATGGCTACACCTTC. Protein sequence: CAISEYTGDYGYTF.

This chain connects TRBV6-1 to TRBJ2-1; 8 positions agree with TRBD1. This CDR3 region has 16 residues. Trimming at V came to 3 bases and at J to 2 bases, leaving 6 bases not matched to a gene. Germline values: CDR1 MNHNS, CDR2 SASEGT. CDR3 sequence reads: CASSESDRAPYNEQFF. For the CDR3, the DNA is TGTGCCAGCAGTGAGTCGGACAGGGCGCCCTACAATGAGCAGTTCTTC.

The genes are TRBV15 and TRBJ2-3, with 12 bases lining up with TRBD2. This CDR3 is built from 21 residues. V was clipped by 2 bases and J by 3 bases; unmatched bases: 18. Per germline, CDR1 LNHNV and CDR2 YYDKDF (reference sequence). In nucleotides, the CDR3 is TGTGCCACCAGCAGAAGCCTAGGACTAGCGGGGAGAAACCCGGTGACAGATACGCAGTATTTT. Amino acids: CATSRSLGLAGRNPVTDTQYF.

This clonotype has only a few counts. J is TRBJ2-5 and V is TRBV28; 7 bases line up with TRBD1. This CDR3 has 15 amino acids. Germline V lookup: CDR1 MDHEN, CDR2 SYDVKM. The V and J ends lost 6 bases and 7 bases, in that order; junction bases with no gene match: 14. The CDR3, as DNA: TGTGCCAGCAGCTCCCCGGGACAGCTGATCGGGACCCAGTACTTC. Protein sequence: CASSSPGQLIGTQYF.